A single TCR beta chain is shown here with its context. Its specificity is unknown. Germline loops: CDR1 MNHEY, CDR2 SVGAGI. V shed 5 bases and J shed 2 bases, with 13 bases lying between them. The CDR3 is 14 residues long. The data were obtained in a study of T cell responses to AZD1222 COVID-19 vaccine. The method was immunoSEQ multiplex PCR; TCRdb's version includes in-frame clones alone and lacks a portion of them. This sample has 150,000 to 200,000 clones, with roughly 87% found just once. Study observations and caveats: Of spike-specific TCRs, nearly half reportedly target regions left unmutated in variants. In a largely white British group with more females than males, clonal diversity was possibly underestimated.

The chain employs TRBV6-5 and TRBJ2-7; D may correspond to TRBD1 or TRBD2 (5 bases each). The material was peripheral blood, obtained 28 days after the second AZD1222 dose. The source of this sequence is an adult who received the AZD1222 COVID-19 vaccine. The CDR3 nucleotides read TGTGCCAGCAGTCCCCTGGTGGGACCCTACGAGCAGTACTTC. It codes for CASSPLVGPYEQYF.